The next 17 T cell receptor beta chains were all read from a single sample in a study of blood T cell repertoires in COVID-19. TCRdb's table, derived via immunoSEQ multiplex PCR, lists solely in-frame clones and lacks some. The sample includes 400,000 to 450,000 clones, more than 70% of them seen just once. Sequenced input: peripheral blood. The receptors were gathered from a woman between 50 and 59 years old with COVID-19, enrolled during active disease.

This chain links TRBV29-1 with TRBJ1-2, with TRBD1 matching over 7 bases. From germline, CDR1 is SQVTM and CDR2 ANQGSEA. This CDR3 spans 13 amino acids. The ends lost 7 bases at V and 7 bases at J; junction bases unmatched: 12. CDR3: CSALDRVRGGYTF. The CDR3 DNA reads as TGCAGCGCCCTAGACAGGGTACGGGGTGGCTACACCTTC.

There are a few counts of this clone. This chain connects TRBV20-1 to TRBJ1-2; 9 bases are shared with TRBD1. CDR3 length: 11 residues. The germline CDR1 and CDR2 sequences are DFQATT and SNEGSKA (reference sequence). J was trimmed by 11 bases and V by 6 bases; bases with no gene match: 7. The CDR3, as DNA: TGCAGTGCCCACCGGACAGGGGCATACACCTTC. Encoded protein: CSAHRTGAYTF.

This clone has more than one count but fewer than ten. J is TRBJ1-2 and V is TRBV27, with D possibly matching TRBD1 (6 bases). This CDR3 comprises 14 residues. V lost 4 bases, J lost 5 bases, and 14 bases lay in between. CDR1 is MNHEY and CDR2 is SMNVEV in the germline V gene (reference sequence). The CDR3: CASSSSYREYGYTF. The CDR3 coding sequence is TGTGCCAGCAGTTCTTCCTACAGGGAATATGGCTACACCTTC.

This clone was recorded a few times. The rearrangement uses TRBV10-3 and TRBJ1-5; D remains unclear. Trimming removed 4 bases at V and 3 bases at J, with 7 bases between. The CDR3 has 13 amino acids. Germline lookup yields CDR1 ENHRY and CDR2 SYGVKD. CDR3 sequence: CAISGAYNQPQHF. The CDR3 bases are TGTGCCATCAGTGGGGCCTACAATCAGCCCCAGCATTTT.

This chain uses TRBV2 with TRBJ1-1; tentative D call: TRBD1 (6 bases). V was clipped by 1 base and J by 11 bases, with 17 bases between them. The CDR3 runs 14 residues. Per germline, CDR1 SNHLY and CDR2 FYNNEI. CDR3 region: CASSEEGQPWSAFF. CDR3 nucleotides: TGTGCCAGCAGTGAAGAAGGACAGCCATGGAGTGCTTTCTTT.

The V call is TRBV6-1, the J call TRBJ2-7; 9 bases are a match to TRBD1. V shed 6 bases, J shed 7 bases, and the junction held 13 bases outside the gene matches. In germline, CDR1 is MNHNS, CDR2 SASEGT. CDR3 length: 15 residues. DNA of the CDR3: TGTGCCAGCAGGGCCAACAGGGGGCCGCTTGGGGAGCAGTACTTC. Residues: CASRANRGPLGEQYF.

This rearrangement joins TRBV11-2 to TRBJ2-2, with TRBD1 matching over 8 bases. V shed 5 bases, J shed 5 bases, and the junction held 7 bases outside the gene matches. From germline, CDR1 is SGHAT and CDR2 FQNNGV. The CDR3 consists of 15 residues. The CDR3 here is CASSLRGLGTGELFF. Here the CDR3 DNA reads TGTGCCAGCAGCCTCAGGGGGCTCGGGACCGGGGAGCTGTTTTTT.

The genes are TRBV7-3 and TRBJ2-1; possible D gene TRBD1, 5 bases. Trimming cost V 5 bases and J 0 bases, with 11 bases left between them. The CDR3 covers 15 residues. The germline CDR1 and CDR2 sequences are SGHTA and FQGTGA. The CDR3 spells CASSLDSSSYNEQFF. In DNA form, the CDR3 reads TGTGCCAGCAGCCTCGACAGTAGCTCCTACAATGAGCAGTTCTTC.

This chain joins TRBV7-9 and TRBJ1-1; perhaps TRBD1 as D (5 bases). The V gene's germline CDR1 is SEHNR and CDR2 FQNEAQ (reference sequence). Between the trimmed V and J ends, which lost 1 base and 3 bases, there was a span of 12 bases. This CDR3 contains 15 residues. For the CDR3, the DNA is TGTGCCAGCAGCTTAGGCGCAGGGCGGTACACTGAAGCTTTCTTT. This codes for CASSLGAGRYTEAFF.

The chain is built from TRBV9 and TRBJ1-1; 8 nucleotides line up with TRBD1. This CDR3 has 14 residues. The ends lost 1 base at V and 1 base at J; junction bases unmatched: 0. CDR1 is SGDLS and CDR2 is YYNGEE in the germline V gene. The chain's CDR3 is CASSVQGANTEAFF. DNA of the CDR3: TGTGCCAGCAGCGTACAGGGGGCGAACACTGAAGCTTTCTTT.

Points on this clone: One end of the junction is discordant with germline, which a read error may explain. The chain couples TRBV4-1 to TRBJ2-2; 15 positions agree with TRBD2. The CDR3 sequence is 17 residues long. Germline V gives CDR1 MGHRA, CDR2 YSYEKL. The CDR3 loop is CASSERGTSGGFGELIF. The CDR3 DNA follows: TGCGCCAGCAGCGAACGTGGGACTAGCGGGGGGTTCGGGGAGCTGATTTTT.

The chain is built from TRBV11-1 and TRBJ2-1, with 8 nucleotides matching TRBD2. CDR1 is SGHAT and CDR2 is FQDESV in the germline V gene (reference sequence). The CDR3 is made up of 14 amino acids. J gave up 5 bases and V 6 bases, and 6 bases lay outside the gene matches. The CDR3 sequence is CASRRGVDNNEQFF. DNA of the CDR3: TGTGCCAGCAGGCGGGGGGTTGACAACAATGAGCAGTTCTTC.

J is TRBJ1-2 and V is TRBV4-1, with 9 bases that match TRBD1. The trim removed 5 bases at V and 8 bases at J, leaving 9 bases unmatched. The CDR3 contains 14 residues. CDR1 is MGHRA and CDR2 is YSYEKL in the germline V gene. DNA for the CDR3: TGCGCCAGCAGCTCTACCGGGACAGGGAAAGGCTACACCTTC. This translates into CASSSTGTGKGYTF.

In its sample, this clone was seen once. The V and J genes are TRBV5-1 and TRBJ1-1; 7 bases map to TRBD1. The CDR3 loop spans 16 amino acids. V shed 0 bases and J 4 bases; nucleotides not matched to a gene: 9. CDR1 SGHRS and CDR2 YFSETQ come from the germline V gene. CDR3 bases: TGCGCCAGCAGCTTGGGCATGACAGGGTTGGGCACTGAAGCTTTCTTT. Translated: CASSLGMTGLGTEAFF.

This clone was counted only a few times. V usage is TRBV6-6 and J usage is TRBJ1-5, with 7 positions matching TRBD1. Germline-derived CDR1 and CDR2 are MNHNY and SVGAGI (reference sequence). The length of the CDR3 is 14 residues. Germline trimming cut 6 bases from V and 5 bases from J; bases unmatched to any gene: 7. CDR3 region: CASRPSGGDQPQHF. The CDR3 DNA reads as TGTGCCAGCAGGCCATCAGGGGGAGATCAGCCCCAGCATTTT.

The chain is built from TRBV7-3 and TRBJ1-6, with D perhaps matching TRBD1 (5 bases). The CDR3 consists of 13 residues. V shed 3 bases and J shed 7 bases, with 7 bases lying between them. CDR1 SGHTA and CDR2 FQGTGA come from the germline V gene. The CDR3 DNA reads TGTGCCAGCAGCTTTGGGGGGAATTCACCCCTCCACTTT. It is translated as CASSFGGNSPLHF.

This chain links TRBV7-9 with TRBJ2-2; D is possibly TRBD2 (5 bases). The CDR3 extends over 19 amino acids. Trimming removed 0 bases at V and 7 bases at J, with 24 bases between. The germline V gene encodes CDR1 SEHNR and CDR2 FQNEAQ (reference sequence). The CDR3 protein is CASSLALSKRSEGGGELFF. In nucleotides, the CDR3 is TGTGCCAGCAGCTTAGCGCTCAGCAAGCGGTCCGAAGGAGGCGGGGAGCTGTTTTTT. Variable domain in full (rest from reference TRBV7-9 and TRBJ2-2): DTGVSQNPRHKITKRGQNVTFRCDPISEHNRLYWYRQTLGQGPEFLTYFQNEAQLEKSRLLSDRFSAERPKGSFSTLEIQRTEQGDSAMYLCASSLALSKRSEGGGELFFGEGSRLTVL.